This is a list of T cell receptor beta chains from one sample in a study of blood T cell repertoires in COVID-19. TCRdb's table, derived via immunoSEQ multiplex PCR, lists solely in-frame clones and lacks some. In the table there are some 74,000 clones, approximately 91% of which are singletons. The sample taken for sequencing was peripheral blood. These receptors were obtained from a man aged 50-59 years with acute or convalescent COVID-19. Each CDR3 is given with its conserved first and last residue. A D gene is named only where the DNA matches it firmly. Clone size appears in some rows only: once, few, many, or a class for an expanded clone.

J gene: TRBJ2-7
D gene: .
V gene: TRBV12-3/TRBV12-4
CDR3 length: 13
clone size: .
CDR3 protein: CATGIESSYEQYF
CDR3 DNA: TGTGCAACAGGGATAGAGAGCTCCTACGAGCAGTACTTC

J gene: TRBJ1-1
D gene: .
V gene: TRBV19
CDR3 length: 13
clone size: .
CDR3 protein: CASSIGANAKAFF
CDR3 DNA: TGTGCCAGTAGTATTGGAGCCAACGCTAAAGCTTTCTTT

J gene: TRBJ1-4
D gene: .
V gene: TRBV6-5
CDR3 length: 15
clone size: .
CDR3 protein: CASSPRPGDGEKLFF
CDR3 DNA: TGTGCCAGCAGTCCCCGGCCCGGGGATGGTGAAAAACTGTTTTTT

J gene: TRBJ2-7
D gene: .
V gene: TRBV7-5
CDR3 length: 16
clone size: .
CDR3 protein: CARSLVLAGDPYEQYF
CDR3 DNA: TGTGCCAGAAGCTTAGTTCTAGCGGGGGACCCCTACGAGCAGTACTTC

J gene: TRBJ2-3
D gene: .
V gene: TRBV9
CDR3 length: 16
clone size: .
CDR3 protein: CASSVAGGWSTDTQYF
CDR3 DNA: TGTGCCAGCAGCGTAGCTGGAGGGTGGAGCACAGATACGCAGTATTTT

J gene: TRBJ2-1
D gene: TRBD1
V gene: TRBV5-1
CDR3 length: 15
clone size: once
CDR3 protein: CASSLGQGAHNEQFF
CDR3 DNA: TGCGCCAGCAGCTTGGGACAGGGGGCCCACAATGAGCAGTTCTTC

J gene: TRBJ2-1
D gene: .
V gene: TRBV3-1/TRBV3-2
CDR3 length: 14
clone size: .
CDR3 protein: CASSQDRQGKKQFF
CDR3 DNA: TGTGCCAGCAGCCAAGATCGCCAGGGGAAGAAGCAGTTCTTC

J gene: TRBJ1-2
D gene: .
V gene: TRBV5-1
CDR3 length: 13
clone size: .
CDR3 protein: CASSLASQYGYTF
CDR3 DNA: TGCGCCAGCAGCTTGGCCTCTCAGTATGGCTACACCTTC

J gene: TRBJ2-5
D gene: TRBD2
V gene: TRBV10-2
CDR3 length: 13
clone size: .
CDR3 protein: CASTAGGIETQYF
CDR3 DNA: TGCGCCAGCACGGCGGGGGGAATAGAGACCCAGTACTTC

J gene: TRBJ2-2
D gene: TRBD1
V gene: TRBV3-1/TRBV3-2
CDR3 length: 17
clone size: .
CDR3 protein: CASSQDGQGWNTGELFF
CDR3 DNA: TGTGCCAGCAGCCAAGACGGACAGGGATGGAACACCGGGGAGCTGTTTTTT

J gene: TRBJ1-5
D gene: .
V gene: TRBV7-2
CDR3 length: 15
clone size: .
CDR3 protein: CASSPRGQNNQPQHF
CDR3 DNA: TGTGCCAGCAGCCCTAGAGGACAGAACAATCAGCCCCAGCATTTT

J gene: TRBJ1-2
D gene: TRBD1
V gene: TRBV5-1
CDR3 length: 15
clone size: .
CDR3 protein: CASSQNRGQDNGYTF
CDR3 DNA: TGCGCCAGCAGCCAAAACAGGGGGCAGGATAATGGCTACACCTTC

J gene: TRBJ1-6
D gene: TRBD1
V gene: TRBV7-3
CDR3 length: 15
clone size: few
CDR3 protein: CASSLTGTGYSPLHF
CDR3 DNA: TGTGCCAGCAGCTTAACCGGGACAGGCTATTCACCCCTCCACTTT

J gene: TRBJ1-4
D gene: TRBD1
V gene: TRBV20-1
CDR3 length: 14
clone size: .
CDR3 protein: CSASPGQEVGKLFF
CDR3 DNA: TGCAGTGCTAGTCCTGGACAGGAGGTTGGAAAACTGTTTTTT

J gene: TRBJ2-5
D gene: TRBD2
V gene: TRBV5-1
CDR3 length: 16
clone size: .
CDR3 protein: CASSLGTSGVRETQYF
CDR3 DNA: TGCGCCAGCAGCTTGGGTACTAGCGGGGTACGGGAGACCCAGTACTTC

J gene: TRBJ2-1
D gene: TRBD2
V gene: TRBV6-5
CDR3 length: 15
clone size: .
CDR3 protein: CASSFTAGGYNEQFF
CDR3 DNA: TGTGCCAGCAGTTTTACAGCGGGGGGTTACAATGAGCAGTTCTTC

J gene: TRBJ2-5
D gene: TRBD2
V gene: TRBV7-3
CDR3 length: 16
clone size: .
CDR3 protein: CASSLMAGGPEETQYF
CDR3 DNA: TGTGCCAGCAGCCTGATGGCGGGGGGGCCGGAGGAGACCCAGTACTTC

J gene: TRBJ1-2
D gene: .
V gene: TRBV6-5
CDR3 length: 15
clone size: many
CDR3 protein: CASSPVTGGSYGYTF
CDR3 DNA: TGTGCCAGCAGTCCTGTCACGGGGGGAAGCTATGGCTACACCTTC

J gene: TRBJ1-6
D gene: .
V gene: TRBV29-1
CDR3 length: 8
clone size: .
CDR3 protein: CSAPPLHF
CDR3 DNA: TGCAGCGCCCCTCCCCTCCACTTT

J gene: TRBJ2-2
D gene: .
V gene: TRBV3-1/TRBV3-2
CDR3 length: 17
clone size: .
CDR3 protein: CASSQDLLRANTGELFF
CDR3 DNA: TGTGCCAGCAGCCAAGATTTGCTCAGGGCGAACACCGGGGAGCTGTTTTTT

J gene: TRBJ2-7
D gene: TRBD2
V gene: TRBV6-2/TRBV6-3
CDR3 length: 15
clone size: .
CDR3 protein: CASSSTSGSSYEQYF
CDR3 DNA: TGTGCCAGCAGCTCGACTAGCGGCAGCTCCTACGAGCAGTACTTC

J gene: TRBJ2-3
D gene: .
V gene: TRBV3-1/TRBV3-2
CDR3 length: 18
clone size: .
CDR3 protein: CASSQEGGGFTPQHTQYF
CDR3 DNA: TGTGCCAGCAGCCAAGAGGGAGGGGGTTTTACTCCACAACATACGCAGTATTTT

J gene: TRBJ2-2
D gene: .
V gene: TRBV12-5
CDR3 length: 16
clone size: few
CDR3 protein: CASGPIWTENTGELFF
CDR3 DNA: TGTGCTAGTGGTCCCATCTGGACAGAGAACACCGGGGAGCTGTTTTTT